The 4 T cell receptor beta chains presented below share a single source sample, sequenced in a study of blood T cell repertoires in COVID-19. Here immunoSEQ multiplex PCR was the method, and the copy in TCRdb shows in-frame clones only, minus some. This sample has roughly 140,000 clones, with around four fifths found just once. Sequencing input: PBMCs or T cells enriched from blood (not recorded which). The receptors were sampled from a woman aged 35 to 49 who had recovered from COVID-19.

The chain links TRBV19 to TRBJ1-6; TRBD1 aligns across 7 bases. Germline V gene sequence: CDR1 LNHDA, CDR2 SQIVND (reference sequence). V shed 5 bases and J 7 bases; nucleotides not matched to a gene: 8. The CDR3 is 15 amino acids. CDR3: CASSPVGQANSPLHF. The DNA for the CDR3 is TGTGCCAGTAGTCCCGTCGGACAGGCAAATTCACCCCTCCACTTT.

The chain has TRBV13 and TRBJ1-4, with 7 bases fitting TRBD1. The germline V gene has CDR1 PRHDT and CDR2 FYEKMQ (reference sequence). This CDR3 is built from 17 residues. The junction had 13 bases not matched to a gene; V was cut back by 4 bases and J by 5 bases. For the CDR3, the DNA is TGTGCCAGCAGCTCCGTACAGGGGCACGGCGCGAATGAAAAACTGTTTTTT. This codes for CASSSVQGHGANEKLFF.

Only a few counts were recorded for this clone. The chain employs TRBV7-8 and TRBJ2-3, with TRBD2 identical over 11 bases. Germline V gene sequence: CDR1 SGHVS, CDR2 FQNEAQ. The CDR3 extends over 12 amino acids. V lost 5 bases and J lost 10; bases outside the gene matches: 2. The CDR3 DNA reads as TGTGCCAGCAGCCTTAGCGGGGGGGCGCAGTATTTT. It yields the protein CASSLSGGAQYF.

The CDR3 coding sequence is TGTGCCAGCAGCCTCTCAAGCGGGAGCGAATACAATGAGCAGTTCTTC. Translated, it gives CASSLSSGSEYNEQFF. The rearrangement joins TRBV7-8 to TRBJ2-1; 8 bases are shared with TRBD2. Trimming at V came to 5 bases and at J to 4 bases, leaving 10 bases not matched to a gene. The CDR3 is 16 amino acids. The germline gives CDR1 SGHVS, CDR2 FQNEAQ.